The present T cell receptor (beta chain) was sequenced within a study of T cell changes during pregnancy in multiple sclerosis. Method: immunoSEQ multiplex PCR; TCRdb's copy keeps in-frame clones and lacks some. This table has fewer than 40,000 clones, around 90% appearing once. The CDR3 is 12 amino acids. Germline CDR1 reads SEHNR; CDR2 reads FQNEAQ (reference sequence). V was trimmed by 5 bases and J by 11 bases, leaving 15 bases between them. The chain has TRBV7-9 and TRBJ1-1; no clear D. The specimen was CD4+ T cells from peripheral blood mononuclear cells, collected after pregnancy. The TCR originated in a female donor in good health, enrolled as a control in a pregnancy study. The CDR3 nucleotides read TGTGCCAGCAGCGATTCATCGGTCGGGGCTTTCTTT. This codes for CASSDSSVGAFF.